The next 30 T cell receptor beta chains were all read from a single sample in a study of cytomegalovirus exposure and HLA in healthy donors. 13 Jbeta primers and 60 Vbeta primers were used for the PCR. Using immunoSEQ multiplex PCR, the repertoire was profiled, and TCRdb retains in-frame clones only, with some absent. This table holds around 64,000 clones, 70% to 75% found once. Input material: PBMCs. These receptors were collected from a woman aged 25-40 years in good health and CMV-seropositive.

V gene TRBV5-1 combines with J gene TRBJ2-3, with TRBD2 identical over 13 bases. The CDR3 totals 16 residues. The germline CDR1 and CDR2 sequences are SGHRS and YFSETQ. Unmatched junction bases numbered 5, after V lost 4 bases and J lost 3 bases. The CDR3 sequence is CASSNLLAGGTDTQYF. The DNA of the CDR3 is TGCGCCAGCAGCAATCTACTAGCGGGAGGGACAGATACGCAGTATTTT.

This clone was observed a handful of times. The chain carries TRBV27 and TRBJ1-1; a possible D gene is TRBD1 (5 bases). The CDR3 extends over 14 amino acids. CDR1 MNHEY and CDR2 SMNVEV come from the germline V gene (reference sequence). V lost 0 bases to trimming and J lost 3 bases, with 8 bases between them. The DNA for the CDR3 is TGTGCCAGCAGTTTATCGAAGGGGCACACTGAAGCTTTCTTT. Translated: CASSLSKGHTEAFF.

The table lists this clone with a count of one. The chain joins TRBV29-1 to TRBJ2-5; D might be TRBD1 (6 bases). Germline V gene lookup returns CDR1 SQVTM and CDR2 ANQGSEA. CDR3 size: 12 residues. Trimming took off 3 bases at V and 11 bases at J, with 16 bases between the two ends. CDR3 bases: TGCAGCGTTGACGGACAGAGAGACCGGCAGTACTTC. This gives the protein CSVDGQRDRQYF.

J is TRBJ1-2 and V is TRBV10-2; D unclear. This CDR3 has 14 amino acids. Trimming took off 2 bases at V and 4 bases at J, with 11 bases between the two ends. CDR1 and CDR2 from the germline V gene are WSHSY and SAAADI. The CDR3 is CASSELGAGYGYTF. CDR3 bases: TGCGCCAGCAGTGAGCTGGGAGCCGGCTATGGCTACACCTTC.

J is TRBJ1-1 and V is TRBV29-1; 7 bases line up with TRBD1. Germline V gene lookup returns CDR1 SQVTM and CDR2 ANQGSEA. V was clipped by 5 bases and J by 5 bases; unmatched bases: 11. The CDR3 is 14 residues long. The CDR3 DNA reads TGCAGCGTTTTTTCCTTCGGGACAGCGACTGAAGCTTTCTTT. This encodes CSVFSFGTATEAFF.

The chain uses TRBV5-1 and TRBJ2-1, with 10 bases lining up with TRBD1. Germline lookup yields CDR1 SGHRS and CDR2 YFSETQ. Trimming at V came to 8 bases and at J to 5 bases, leaving 7 bases not matched to a gene. The CDR3 is 14 residues long. The CDR3 loop is CASQRDRGDNEQFF. CDR3 coding DNA: TGCGCCAGTCAACGGGACAGGGGCGACAATGAGCAGTTCTTC.

This clone was picked up a small number of times. This could be a read error, since a much larger clone is one nucleotide away. This chain uses TRBV7-2 with TRBJ2-1; the D is unclear. V lost 5 bases and J 3 bases, leaving 2 bases between the germline ends. This CDR3 contains 11 residues. Per the germline V gene, CDR1 is SGHTA and CDR2 is FQGNSA. CDR3 DNA sequence: TGTGCCAGCAGCCACTACAATGAGCAGTTCTTC. Its translation is CASSHYNEQFF.

The chain joins TRBV14 to TRBJ1-1, with D possibly TRBD1 on 6 matching bases. Trimming cost V 3 bases and J 4 bases, with 9 bases left between them. Germline assignment: CDR1 SGHDN and CDR2 FVKESK. The CDR3 covers 13 residues. CDR3 DNA: TGTGCCAGCAGCCAGTGGACAGCCACTGAAGCTTTCTTT. Its translation: CASSQWTATEAFF. Supplemented by reference TRBV14 and TRBJ1-1, the full variable domain reads EAGVTQFPSHSVIEKGQTVTLRCDPISGHDNLYWYRRVMGKEIKFLLHFVKESKQDESGMPNNRFLAERTGGTYSTLKVQPAELEDSGVYFCASSQWTATEAFFGQGTRLTVV.

This chain joins TRBV29-1 and TRBJ2-1, with D possibly TRBD1 on 6 matching bases. V was trimmed by 6 bases and J by 9 bases, leaving 15 bases between them. Germline values: CDR1 SQVTM, CDR2 ANQGSEA. CDR3 length: 12 amino acids. The CDR3 loop reads CSVTLFRGEQFF. The CDR3 coding sequence is TGCAGCGTGACCCTGTTCAGGGGTGAGCAGTTCTTC.

CDR3 in amino acids: CASSSLAGVGETQYF. CDR3 DNA sequence: TGTGCCAGCAGTTCGTTAGCGGGAGTGGGAGAGACCCAGTACTTC. The chain is built from TRBV28 and TRBJ2-5, with 9 bases lining up with TRBD2. Unmatched junction bases numbered 7, after V lost 4 bases and J lost 4 bases. The CDR3 has 15 amino acids. From germline, CDR1 is MDHEN and CDR2 SYDVKM. Full variable domain (missing parts from reference TRBV28 and TRBJ2-5): DVKVTQSSRYLVKRTGEKVFLECVQDMDHENMFWYRQDPGLGLRLIYFSYDVKMKEKGDIPEGYSVSREKKERFSLILESASTNQTSMYLCASSSLAGVGETQYFGPGTRLLVL.

This clone was seen a few times. The genes are TRBV6-1 and TRBJ1-5, with D possibly being TRBD1 (5 bases). Germline loops: CDR1 MNHNS, CDR2 SASEGT. CDR3 size: 14 residues. Trimming shortened V by 2 bases and J by 9 bases, and 14 bases separated the two germline ends. In DNA, the CDR3 is TGTGCCAGCAGTGAACTAGGGGCCAATGGGCCCCAGCATTTT. Translating gives CASSELGANGPQHF.

In this sample, this clone turned up once. The chain joins TRBV30 to TRBJ1-5, with 7 bases aligning to TRBD1. Germline values: CDR1 GTSNPN, CDR2 SVGIG (reference sequence). The CDR3 runs to 18 residues. Trimming cost V 0 bases and J 0 bases; bases outside gene matches: 11. CDR3 DNA sequence: TGTGCCTGGAGTGTAGGGGCGACAGGGAAATATAGCAATCAGCCCCAGCATTTT. It specifies CAWSVGATGKYSNQPQHF.

This chain connects TRBV29-1 to TRBJ1-2; D gene uncertain. V was shortened by 4 bases and J by 8 bases, with 11 bases between the two germline ends. Germline lookup yields CDR1 SQVTM and CDR2 ANQGSEA. The CDR3 totals 11 residues. CDR3 protein: CSVAGGSGYTF. CDR3 coding DNA: TGCAGCGTTGCCGGCGGGTCAGGCTACACCTTC.

The chain links TRBV30 to TRBJ1-2, with D hard to call. Trimming shortened V by 7 bases and J by 2 bases, and 11 bases separated the two germline ends. The CDR3 consists of 12 residues. Germline-derived CDR1 and CDR2 are GTSNPN and SVGIG (reference sequence). DNA for the CDR3: TGTGCCTACAACACGGGGAACTATGGCTACACCTTC. Amino acids: CAYNTGNYGYTF.

The rearrangement joins TRBV5-6 to TRBJ2-7; 10 bases agree with TRBD2. The CDR3 loop spans 15 amino acids. Germline CDR1 is SGHDT and CDR2 is YYEEEE. V lost 0 bases, J lost 7 bases, and 7 bases stayed unmatched. CDR3 DNA sequence: TGTGCCAGCAGCTTGGGAGCGGGAGGGCCTCAGGAGCAGTACTTC. It encodes CASSLGAGGPQEQYF.

The chain couples TRBV7-8 to TRBJ2-7; D not resolved. This CDR3 has 11 residues. Between the trimmed V and J ends, which lost 5 bases and 5 bases, there was a span of 7 bases. The germline V gene encodes CDR1 SGHVS and CDR2 FQNEAQ. The CDR3 region is CASSVVDEQYF. CDR3 nucleotides: TGTGCCAGCAGCGTGGTAGACGAGCAGTACTTC.

The V and J genes are TRBV7-9 and TRBJ2-3; TRBD2 matches 7 bases. This CDR3 has 15 residues. V lost 0 bases, J lost 3 bases, and 3 bases stayed unmatched. CDR1 is SEHNR and CDR2 is FQNEAQ in the germline V gene (reference sequence). CDR3 residues: CASSLARGGTDTQYF. CDR3 DNA: TGTGCCAGCAGCTTAGCACGGGGAGGGACAGATACGCAGTATTTT.

The chain carries TRBV29-1 and TRBJ2-4; D is possibly TRBD2 (5 bases). The V end was cut by 4 bases, the J end by 9 bases, with 16 bases between. Germline loops: CDR1 SQVTM, CDR2 ANQGSEA. The CDR3 has 13 residues. The CDR3 loop reads CSVANRDLIIQYF. In nucleotides, the CDR3 is TGCAGCGTTGCAAACCGGGATTTGATCATTCAGTACTTC.

The chain is built from TRBV28 and TRBJ2-1; a weak D match, TRBD2 (6 bases). Germline CDR1 is MDHEN and CDR2 is SYDVKM. The V and J ends lost 8 bases and 8 bases respectively, with 10 bases between them. This CDR3 contains 11 residues. CDR3 nucleotide sequence: TGTGCCAGCGCACCGGGGGATGAGCAGTTCTTC. It translates to CASAPGDEQFF.

The chain is built from TRBV12-5 and TRBJ2-1; possible D gene TRBD2, 6 bases. Germline-derived CDR1 and CDR2 are LGHNT and FRNRAP. This CDR3 has 11 residues. Trimming took off 4 bases at V and 10 bases at J, with 8 bases between the two ends. The CDR3 coding sequence is TGTGCTAGTGGTTCCCGGGGGGAGCAGTTCTTC. It translates to CASGSRGEQFF.

The chain combines TRBV6-6 with TRBJ1-4, with D unresolved. The V end was cut by 8 bases, the J end by 4 bases, with 11 bases between. CDR1 MNHNY and CDR2 SVGAGI come from the germline V gene (reference sequence). The CDR3 loop spans 13 amino acids. The CDR3 here is CASSRTGNEKLFF. The DNA for the CDR3 is TGTGCCAGCTCTCGAACGGGTAATGAAAAACTGTTTTTT.

The chain is built from TRBV18 and TRBJ1-1; unclear D gene. The ends were cut back, 1 base at V and 5 bases at J, with 5 bases in the middle. Per germline, CDR1 KGHSH and CDR2 LQKENI. This CDR3 is built from 12 residues. The CDR3 region has the DNA TGTGCCAGCTCACCACAGCCTACTGAAGCTTTCTTT. It yields the protein CASSPQPTEAFF.

This sequence joins TRBV30 and TRBJ2-7; D is ambiguous. V lost 2 bases and J lost 2, with 4 bases in between. This CDR3 has 11 residues. Germline assignment: CDR1 GTSNPN and CDR2 SVGIG (reference sequence). The CDR3 bases are TGTGCCTGGAGTCCAGCCTACGAGCAGTACTTC. This codes for CAWSPAYEQYF. Full variable domain (rest looked up from reference TRBV30 and TRBJ2-7): SQTIHQWPATLVQPVGSPLSLECTVEGTSNPNLYWYRQAAGRGLQLLFYSVGIGQISSEVPQNLSASRPQDRQFILSSKKLLLSDSGFYLCAWSPAYEQYFGPGTRLTVT.

This clone came up once. The chain joins TRBV28 to TRBJ1-5; possible D gene TRBD1, 5 bases. CDR3 size: 15 residues. Looked up from germline, CDR1 is MDHEN and CDR2 is SYDVKM. The V end lost 3 bases, the J end lost 6 bases, and 15 bases lay between the germline ends. CDR3 DNA: TGTGCCAGCAGTTTTGGGCAGGGTTTCGTTCAGCCCCAGCATTTT. Translating gives CASSFGQGFVQPQHF. Full variable domain (remainder filled in from reference TRBV28 and TRBJ1-5): DVKVTQSSRYLVKRTGEKVFLECVQDMDHENMFWYRQDPGLGLRLIYFSYDVKMKEKGDIPEGYSVSREKKERFSLILESASTNQTSMYLCASSFGQGFVQPQHFGDGTRLSIL.

The chain couples TRBV7-6 to TRBJ2-2, with a tentative D call TRBD2 (5 bases). Trimming shortened V by 5 bases and J by 7 bases, and 14 bases separated the two germline ends. This CDR3 region has 14 residues. Per the germline V gene, CDR1 is SGHVS and CDR2 is FNYEAQ. The CDR3 loop is CASSLILGSGELFF. The CDR3 DNA reads TGTGCCAGCAGCCTGATACTAGGGAGCGGGGAGCTGTTTTTT.

The chain joins TRBV6-5 to TRBJ2-7, with TRBD1 matching over 7 bases. There are 12 residues in the CDR3. The germline V gene has CDR1 MNHEY and CDR2 SVGAGI. V dropped 6 bases and J dropped 6; count of bases not matched to a gene: 5. Here the CDR3 reads CASRGDSSEQYF. In nucleotides, the CDR3 is TGTGCCAGCAGAGGGGACAGCAGCGAGCAGTACTTC.

This clone appeared once. The chain has TRBV28 and TRBJ2-5; 13 bases map to TRBD2. After removal of 6 bases from V and 0 bases from J, the junction contained 1 base not matched to a gene. Per germline, CDR1 MDHEN and CDR2 SYDVKM. The CDR3 has 15 residues. CDR3 DNA: TGTGCCAGCAGCGGACTAGCGGGAGACCAAGAGACCCAGTACTTC. It codes for CASSGLAGDQETQYF.

The CDR3 region has the DNA TGTGCCTGGAGTGTACGGCGCGTCCCCTCTAGGAACTACGAGCAGTACTTC. Protein sequence: CAWSVRRVPSRNYEQYF. The chain carries TRBV30 and TRBJ2-7; D not certain. CDR3 length: 17 amino acids. Germline CDR1 reads GTSNPN; CDR2 reads SVGIG (reference sequence). The V end lost 0 bases, the J end lost 3 bases, and 21 bases lay between the germline ends.

This chain joins TRBV9 and TRBJ2-3; D may be TRBD1 (6 bases). V gave up 0 bases and J gave up 7 bases, with 12 bases separating them. This CDR3 is 14 amino acids long. CDR1 and CDR2 from the germline V gene are SGDLS and YYNGEE. CDR3 sequence: CASSVEQGFNTQYF. The CDR3 bases are TGTGCCAGCAGCGTAGAGCAGGGGTTCAATACGCAGTATTTT.

The chain carries TRBV7-9 and TRBJ2-7, with 10 positions matching TRBD2. The V and J ends lost 5 bases and 5 bases, in that order; junction bases with no gene match: 6. The CDR3 covers 14 residues. Per germline, CDR1 SEHNR and CDR2 FQNEAQ (reference sequence). CDR3 sequence: CASSISGRKDEQYF. The CDR3 DNA sequence: TGTGCCAGCAGCATTAGCGGGAGGAAGGACGAGCAGTACTTC.